Listed below are T cell receptor beta chains from one sample, sequenced in a study of Graves' ophthalmopathy and Graves' hyperthyroidism. MiXCR was run by TCRdb on the multiplex PCR reads, yielding one entry per CDR3 protein. The repertoire includes hundreds of thousands of distinct CDR3 sequences, about 24% of them detected once, and approximately 7% sits in the top ten. The sequencing input was peripheral blood. These receptors were taken from a woman younger than 35 with stable Graves' hyperthyroidism. Some clones in this sample may be carry-over from other donors' samples. CDR3s include the opening cysteine and the closing phenylalanine or tryptophan. The D gene is left open where the match is weak. Only part of the rows carry a size: once, few, many, or a class if the clone is expanded.

>TRBV12-3/TRBV12-4|many|NA|TRBJ1-2
TGTGCCAGCATCAAAGGCCTGGGGTCCTATGGCTACACCTTC
CASIKGLGSYGYTF
>TRBV20-1|once|TRBD1|TRBJ1-2
TGCAGTGCTGAGGCACAGGGGTGGAGAGGTGGCTACACCTTC
CSAEAQGWRGGYTF
>TRBV27|NA|NA|TRBJ1-2
TGTGCCAGCAGTTTACAGATAGGCTATGGCTACACCTTC
CASSLQIGYGYTF
>TRBV14|many|NA|TRBJ1-1
TGTGCCAGCAGCCTCAGGGGAGGGATCGGGAACACTGAAGCTTTCTTT
CASSLRGGIGNTEAFF
>TRBV15|many|NA|TRBJ1-2
TGTGCCACCAGCAGAGTTGAGTATGGCTACACCTTC
CATSRVEYGYTF
>TRBV12-3/TRBV12-4|many|NA|TRBJ2-5
TGTGCCAGCAGTTCCAAGCGGACCCAGTACTTC
CASSSKRTQYF
>TRBV11-1|once|TRBD1|TRBJ2-7
TGTGCCAGCAGGGGGGACAGAACCTACGAGCAGTACTTC
CASRGDRTYEQYF
>TRBV11-2|few|TRBD2|TRBJ2-1
TGTGCCAGCAGCCTTGGGACTAGCGGGAGTAATGAGCAGTTCTTC
CASSLGTSGSNEQFF
>TRBV12-3/TRBV12-4|many|NA|TRBJ1-2
TGTGCCAGCAGTTTTTCGCACAGAAGGTCCTATGGCTACACCTTC
CASSFSHRRSYGYTF
>TRBV6-1|few|TRBD2|TRBJ2-1
TGTGCCAGCAGTGGACTAGCGGGTAACCTTTACAATGAGCAGTTCTTC
CASSGLAGNLYNEQFF
>TRBV3-1|NA|TRBD1|TRBJ2-5
TGTGCCAGCAGCCAGTACGGACAGGGCGGGGAGACCCAGTACTTC
CASSQYGQGGETQYF
>TRBV7-2|many|NA|TRBJ1-5
TGTGCCAGCAGTCCCTATCAGGGCAATCAGCCCCAGCATTTT
CASSPYQGNQPQHF
>TRBV13|NA|TRBD1|TRBJ2-7
TGTGCCAGCAGCCTAAGAGGGGGCAGCGAGCAGTACTTC
CASSLRGGSEQYF
>TRBV7-3|NA|NA|TRBJ2-3
TGTGCCAGCAGCTTAGTCGCCAATCAGCCCCAGTATTTT
CASSLVANQPQYF
>TRBV6-1|NA|TRBD1|TRBJ2-2
TGTGCCAGCAGTGGGGGACAGGGGGCTGGAACCGGGGAGCTGTTTTTT
CASSGGQGAGTGELFF
>TRBV4-1|NA|TRBD1|TRBJ1-6
TGCGCCAGCAGCCAATGGACAGGGGAGAGTTCACCCCTCCACTTT
CASSQWTGESSPLHF
>TRBV7-9|many|NA|TRBJ2-5
TGTGCCAGCAGCCTCATAGGCGAGACCCAGTACTTC
CASSLIGETQYF
>TRBV7-2|many|NA|TRBJ1-2
NA
CASSPPVGTGTF
>TRBV20-1|many|TRBD1|TRBJ2-7
TGCAGTGCTAGAGCCGACAGGGGGTACGAGCAGTACTTC
CSARADRGYEQYF
>TRBV20-1|many|NA|TRBJ2-7
TGCAGTGCTAGTCGCAGTTCCTACGAGCAGTACTTC
CSASRSSYEQYF
>TRBV7-2|many|NA|TRBJ1-2
TGTGCCAGCAGACCACTGGGGGGGCAAGTCACCTTC
CASRPLGGQVTF
>TRBV13|many|TRBD1|TRBJ1-2
TGTGCCAGCAGCCGACGGGACAGAACTAACTATGGCTACACCTTC
CASSRRDRTNYGYTF
>TRBV7-3|NA|NA|TRBJ2-2
TGTGCCAGCAGCCCCACCGGGATAGCGGCGAACACCGGGGAGCTGTTTTTT
CASSPTGIAANTGELFF
>TRBV6-1|NA|NA|TRBJ2-7
TGTGCCAGCAGTGAAGTTTTTTCTCCCGAGCAGTACTTC
CASSEVFSPEQYF
>TRBV6-1|many|NA|TRBJ1-1
TGTGCCAGCACTGAACCGGGAGATATGAAAGCTTTCTTT
CASTEPGDMKAFF
>TRBV4-3|few|NA|TRBJ1-1
TGCGCCAGCAGCCAAGCCCCAGGGTTAGGCACTGAAGCTTTCTTT
CASSQAPGLGTEAFF
>TRBV9|few|TRBD1|TRBJ2-7
TGTGCCAGCAGCCTTTACAGGGGTGGCGAGCAGTACTTC
CASSLYRGGEQYF
>TRBV12-3/TRBV12-4|many|NA|TRBJ1-2
TGTGCCAGCAGTCGGTTTTCGTATGGCTACACCTTC
CASSRFSYGYTF
>TRBV4-3|few|NA|TRBJ1-3
TGCGCCAGCAGCCAAGGGGGCTCGGCCTCTGGAAACACCATATATTTT
CASSQGGSASGNTIYF
>TRBV20-1|many|NA|TRBJ2-7
TGCAGTGCTAGAGATCTGCAGGGAAGGGCGGGGGCTACCGAGCAGTACTTC
CSARDLQGRAGATEQYF
>TRBV12-3/TRBV12-4|NA|TRBD1|TRBJ2-5
TGTGCCAGCAGTTTCATTGGGCCAGGGGGCGGCGGGACCCAGTACTTC
CASSFIGPGGGGTQYF
>TRBV5-1|few|TRBD1|TRBJ2-7
TGCGCCAGCAGCCCGGACAGGTTTGGCTACGAGCAGTACTTC
CASSPDRFGYEQYF
>TRBV5-1|many|TRBD2|TRBJ2-2
TGCGCCAGCAGCTTGGGTACTAGCGGAAACACCGGGGAGCTGTTTTTT
CASSLGTSGNTGELFF
>TRBV3-1|few|NA|TRBJ1-6
TGTGCCAGCAGCCAAGAGAGACCATCGCCGGGCATATCCCTCCACTTT
CASSQERPSPGISLHF
>TRBV12-3/TRBV12-4|NA|NA|TRBJ1-3
TGTGCCAGCAGGCTCCCGAGCGGAAACACCATATATTTT
CASRLPSGNTIYF
>TRBV6-5|NA|TRBD1|TRBJ1-5
TGTGCCAGCAGTTACTCGAGAAGGGGGCAAAATCAGCCCCAGCATTTT
CASSYSRRGQNQPQHF
>TRBV4-2|NA|NA|TRBJ2-5
TGTGCCAGCAGCCAAGGCCGAGTAATAGGAGAAGAGACCCAGTACTTC
CASSQGRVIGEETQYF
>TRBV20-1|many|NA|TRBJ1-1
TGCAGTGCAGCAGACGACACTGAAGCTTTCTTT
CSAADDTEAFF
>TRBV7-3|many|NA|TRBJ1-1
TGTGCCAGCAGCTTAACAAGGGCCACTGAAGCTTTCTTT
CASSLTRATEAFF
>TRBV6-4|many|TRBD1|TRBJ1-5
TGTGCCAGCAGTGACCTGGACAGGGGAGCGAGCAATCAGCCCCAGCATTTT
CASSDLDRGASNQPQHF
>TRBV6-2/TRBV6-3|many|NA|TRBJ2-7
TGTGCCAGCAGTTTGTCGGTGCAGCCGGTCTACGAGCAGTACTTC
CASSLSVQPVYEQYF
>TRBV28|many|TRBD1|TRBJ2-7
TGTGCCAGCAGTTCCCGGGACAGGGGGCCCATAAGCTCCTACGAGCAGTACTTC
CASSSRDRGPISSYEQYF
>TRBV6-7|few|TRBD1|TRBJ2-2
TGTGCCACCGGACCGGGACAGGGGGACACCGGGGAGCTGTTTTTT
CATGPGQGDTGELFF
>TRBV9|NA|NA|TRBJ2-5
TGTGCCAGCAGCGTAGCAGGGATGGAGACCCAGTACTTC
CASSVAGMETQYF
>TRBV5-1|few|TRBD1|TRBJ2-2
TGCGCCAGCAGCCCTCAGGGGGTCCCGAACACCGGGGAGCTGTTTTTT
CASSPQGVPNTGELFF
>TRBV12-3/TRBV12-4|few|NA|TRBJ1-1
TGTGCCAGCAGTTCACGGGGGGCTTTCTTT
CASSSRGAFF
>TRBV13|many|TRBD1|TRBJ1-3
TGTGCCAGCAGCCTCTGGACAGGGGTTCCGGGAAACACCATATATTTT
CASSLWTGVPGNTIYF
>TRBV5-1|many|TRBD1|TRBJ2-4
TGCGCCAGCAGCCAAGGGACAGGGGCCGCTTTCGTTCAGTACTTC
CASSQGTGAAFVQYF
>TRBV20-1|many|NA|TRBJ2-7
TGCAGTGCTAGGGGGTCGAGATACGAGCAGTACTTC
CSARGSRYEQYF